This TCR beta chain was identified during a study of blood T cell repertoires in COVID-19. Germline V lookup: CDR1 DFQATT, CDR2 SNEGSKA (reference sequence). The CDR3 consists of 16 residues. V lost 3 bases to trimming and J lost 5 bases; unmatched junction nucleotides: 15. Original data processing: Amplification of reference gene primers provided the estimated nucleated cell counts. Libraries were prepared by immunoSEQ multiplex PCR; TCRdb keeps only in-frame clonotypes and omits some of them. The V and J calls and clone size were taken over from that table, and D and trimming were inferred from the DNA. The table records 250,000 or so clones, 86% of them present only once. The sample holds a few counts of this clone.

Input material: peripheral blood. This TCR was sampled from a man aged 25 to 45 with active or convalescent COVID-19. J is TRBJ1-1 and V is TRBV20-1; 7 nucleotides line up with TRBD1. The CDR3 nucleotides read TGCAGTGCTAGTCCGGGGACAGTGGGAGGCTGGACTGAAGCTTTCTTT. Translation gives CSASPGTVGGWTEAFF.